The present T cell receptor (beta chain) was sequenced within a study of neoadjuvant anti-PD-1 for oral cavity cancer. The overall study: Patients without progression got a fourth dose around day 43.

V dropped 5 bases and J dropped 5; count of bases not matched to a gene: 5. The CDR3 has 14 amino acids. The germline V gene encodes CDR1 SGHRS and CDR2 YFSETQ. The assay was immunoSEQ multiplex PCR, and TCRdb's table has in-frame clones only and misses some. The sample includes 70,000 to 95,000 clones, 84% of them seen just once. Sequenced material: PBMCs, taken before nivolumab (anti-PD-1) treatment. The chain joins TRBV5-1 to TRBJ2-7; 12 bases match TRBD2. This TCR was sampled from a person aged 40 to 85 with oral cavity squamous cell carcinoma. As DNA, the CDR3 is TGCGCCAGCAGTGGGGGACTAGCGGGTAACGAGCAGTACTTC. Its protein is CASSGGLAGNEQYF.